Below are 30 T cell receptor beta chains sequenced from a single sample in a study of vaccination and CD4 T cells after COVID-19. Their target antigens are unknown. The study sequenced cultured CD4+ T cell DNA using the Oncomine TCR Beta short-read assay. TCRdb used MiXCR to reprocess the PCR reads, holding one entry per CDR3 protein. The data hold some 26,000 distinct CDR3 sequences, with around 50% observed a single time. The treatment denotes: roughly ten-day PBMC culture with coronavirus spike peptide pools or control peptides (ViraFEST assay). The specimen comprised CD4+ T cells from blood, cultured in vitro, sampled before SARS-CoV-2 vaccination. The receptors originated from a human donor who received a COVID-19 vaccine.

The rearrangement links TRBV12-3 or TRBV12-4 to TRBJ2-7; D gene unclear. The V end lost 5 bases, the J end lost 7 bases, and 15 bases lay between the germline ends. This CDR3 spans 13 amino acids. The CDR3 sequence: CASSTAETTEQYF. The DNA for the CDR3 is TGTGCCAGCAGTACCGCTGAAACGACAGAGCAGTACTTC.

The chain recombines TRBV5-8 with TRBJ2-1; the D is unclear. Deletions cut 2 bases from V and 0 bases from J, with 15 bases between. CDR1 SGHTS and CDR2 YDEGEE come from the germline V gene. This CDR3 spans 17 amino acids. Here the CDR3 DNA reads TGTGCCAGCAGCTTCTTAGGACGGGTACTCTCCTACAATGAGCAGTTCTTC. Protein sequence: CASSFLGRVLSYNEQFF. The full variable domain, completed using reference TRBV5-8 and TRBJ2-1, is EAGVTQSPTHLIKTRGQQATLRCSPISGHTSVYWYQQALGLGLQFLLWYDEGEERNRGNFPPRFSGRQFPNYSSELNVNALELEDSALYLCASSFLGRVLSYNEQFFGPGTRLTVL.

This chain joins TRBV24-1 and TRBJ1-4; the D is unclear. Germline CDR1 KGHDR, CDR2 SFDVKD. This CDR3 spans 13 amino acids. The V end was cut by 2 bases, the J end by 4 bases, with 4 bases between. In DNA, the CDR3 is TGTGCCACCAGTGATTCTGGTAATGAAAAACTGTTTTTT. Translated: CATSDSGNEKLFF.

The chain carries TRBV11-2 and TRBJ1-1; possibly TRBD1 for D (5 bases). The CDR3 covers 19 residues. V was cut by 1 base and J by 1 base, with 22 bases left in between. Germline CDR1 is SGHAT and CDR2 is FQNNGV. Here the CDR3 reads CASSLAMGVGSTGNTEAFF. The DNA of the CDR3 is TGTGCCAGCAGCTTAGCTATGGGGGTTGGATCCACGGGGAACACTGAAGCTTTCTTT.

This chain links TRBV12-3 or TRBV12-4 with TRBJ2-3, with D perhaps matching TRBD1 or TRBD2 (6 bases each). The CDR3 contains 14 residues. Trimming left V 6 bases short and J 4 bases short, with 14 bases between. CDR3 nucleotides: TGTGCCAGCAGGACGAGGGGGGCCGCAGATACGCAGTATTTT. Protein: CASRTRGAADTQYF.

This clonotype was recorded a few times. The chain links TRBV30 to TRBJ1-6; 7 bases are a match to TRBD1. The CDR3 is 15 residues long. The germline V gene encodes CDR1 GTSNPN and CDR2 SVGIG (reference sequence). Trimming at V came to 1 base and at J to 5 bases, leaving 5 bases not matched to a gene. CDR3 residues: CAWSGDSPHNSPLHF. CDR3 DNA: TGTGCCTGGAGTGGGGACAGTCCACATAATTCACCCCTCCACTTT.

The chain joins TRBV19 to TRBJ1-5, with 12 bases fitting TRBD1. The CDR3 totals 16 residues. Germline loops: CDR1 LNHDA, CDR2 SQIVND (reference sequence). V lost 5 bases and J lost 8; bases outside the gene matches: 10. The chain's CDR3 is CASSPRSGTGGEPQHF. CDR3 nucleotide sequence: TGTGCCAGTAGTCCCCGATCCGGGACAGGGGGCGAGCCCCAGCATTTT.

This clonotype came up once. The rearrangement joins TRBV18 to TRBJ1-3; D is unclear. The V gene lost 6 bases and the J gene lost 0 bases, with 12 bases spanning the gap. Germline V CDR1 and CDR2: KGHSH, LQKENI. The CDR3 has 15 residues. CDR3 loop: CASSPDGDSGNTIYF. DNA of the CDR3: TGTGCCAGCTCCCCCGACGGCGACTCTGGAAACACCATATATTTT.

This chain joins TRBV5-8 and TRBJ1-5; weak D call: TRBD1 (6 bases). The CDR3 has 14 residues. Per germline, CDR1 SGHTS and CDR2 YDEGEE. Trimming took 2 bases from V and 7 from J, leaving 13 bases between them. DNA for the CDR3: TGTGCCAGCAGCTTCCGACAGGACTTGCAGCCCCAGCATTTT. It translates to CASSFRQDLQPQHF.

There are a few counts of this clonotype. The rearrangement uses TRBV25-1 and TRBJ1-2; D may be TRBD1 (5 bases). CDR1 is MGHDK and CDR2 is SYGVNS in the germline V gene. Trimming removed 4 bases at V and 4 bases at J, with 19 bases between. This CDR3 region has 16 residues. The CDR3 region has the DNA TGTGCCAGCAGTGGCCAAAGGAGGGGCAGGAGCTATGGCTACACCTTC. Translation: CASSGQRRGRSYGYTF.

The rearrangement links TRBV12-3 or TRBV12-4 to TRBJ2-5, with unresolved D. The CDR3 loop spans 13 amino acids. Trimming took off 4 bases at V and 7 bases at J, with 13 bases between the two ends. CDR3 protein: CASSSTPPGTQYF. CDR3 DNA sequence: TGTGCCAGCAGTTCGACACCTCCAGGGACCCAGTACTTC.

V and J are TRBV3-1 and TRBJ2-5, with D hard to call. CDR3 length: 14 amino acids. Germline V gene sequence: CDR1 LGHDT, CDR2 YNNKEL (reference sequence). V lost 2 bases and J 1 base, leaving 8 bases between the germline ends. CDR3 protein: CASSQMASQETQYF. The CDR3 coding sequence is TGTGCCAGCAGCCAAATGGCGTCCCAAGAGACCCAGTACTTC.

The chain recombines TRBV7-2 with TRBJ1-6, with D possibly matching TRBD1 (6 bases). V was shortened by 5 bases and J by 10 bases, with 18 bases between the two germline ends. CDR1 is SGHTA, CDR2 FQGNSA, per germline. This CDR3 comprises 15 residues. DNA of the CDR3: TGTGCCAGCAGCCCGGGGGGGGGGGCTGGGTCACCCCTCCACTTT. Its translation: CASSPGGGAGSPLHF.

This clonotype was seen only a few times. CDR3 protein: CASSRPGGEETQYF. DNA for the CDR3: TGTGCCAGCAGCCGACCAGGGGGAGAAGAGACCCAGTACTTC. The J gene is TRBJ2-5, the V gene TRBV12-3 or TRBV12-4; 7 bases align to TRBD1. The CDR3 contains 14 residues. V lost 6 bases to trimming and J lost 3 bases; unmatched junction nucleotides: 7.

The table lists this clonotype with a count of one. The chain has TRBV5-6 and TRBJ1-2; 7 bases line up with TRBD1. The germline gives CDR1 SGHDT, CDR2 YYEEEE. The V segment lost 4 bases and the J segment 1 base; nucleotides outside the gene matches: 4. The CDR3 consists of 14 residues. CDR3 sequence reads: CASSGDSLNYGYTF. CDR3 DNA sequence: TGTGCCAGCAGCGGGGACAGCCTTAACTATGGCTACACCTTC.

To note about this clonotype: Likely a read error: the CDR3 ends without its conserved phenylalanine or tryptophan. The chain recombines TRBV19 with TRBJ2-5; 11 bases map to TRBD1. V gave up 6 bases and J gave up 7 bases; unmatched junction bases: 4. The CDR3 length is 13 residues. CDR1 and CDR2 (germline): LNHDA, SQIVND (reference sequence). CDR3 sequence: CASSSGQGATQYS. DNA of the CDR3: TGTGCCAGTAGCAGTGGACAGGGGGCGACCCAGTACTCC.

The rearrangement uses TRBV19 and TRBJ2-7; either TRBD1 or TRBD2 may supply D (5 bases each). Trimming removed 4 bases from V and 12 bases from J, with 19 bases in between. The CDR3 is made up of 13 amino acids. The V gene's germline CDR1 is LNHDA and CDR2 SQIVND (reference sequence). CDR3 sequence (DNA): TGTGCCAGTAGTAATAGGGGAACTGGACTTCGGTACTTC. Encoded protein: CASSNRGTGLRYF. Based on the CDR3 plus reference TRBV19 and TRBJ2-7, the full variable domain is DGGITQSPKYLFRKEGQNVTLSCEQNLNHDAMYWYRQDPGQGLRLIYYSQIVNDFQKGDIAEGYSVSREKKESFPLTVTSAQKNPTAFYLCASSNRGTGLRYFGPGTRLTVT.

The chain uses TRBV6-2 or TRBV6-3 and TRBJ1-2, with 7 bases aligning to TRBD1. CDR3 length equals 19 residues. CDR1 is MNHEY, CDR2 SVGEGT, per germline. V lost 0 bases, J lost 0 bases, and 13 bases stayed unmatched. Here the CDR3 reads CASSYSPGQATSANYGYTF. The CDR3 bases are TGTGCCAGCAGTTACTCCCCTGGACAGGCCACATCAGCTAACTATGGCTACACCTTC.

The chain couples TRBV10-3 to TRBJ2-3; 9 positions match TRBD2. CDR1 ENHRY and CDR2 SYGVKD come from the germline V gene. The junction had 12 bases not matched to a gene; V was cut back by 7 bases and J by 4 bases. The length of the CDR3 is 16 residues. The CDR3 sequence: CAIKETETSGPDTQYF. CDR3 bases: TGTGCCATCAAGGAAACCGAGACTAGCGGCCCAGATACGCAGTATTTT.

CDR3 region: CASRVDGGNTEAFF. The CDR3 coding sequence is TGTGCCAGCAGGGTGGACGGAGGTAACACTGAAGCTTTCTTT. This chain uses TRBV6-1 with TRBJ1-1; D is unresolved. The CDR3 covers 14 residues. The V gene's germline CDR1 is MNHNS and CDR2 SASEGT. V shed 6 bases and J shed 2 bases, with 13 bases lying between them.

This clonotype showed up just a few times. J is TRBJ1-3 and V is TRBV20-1; a weak D match, TRBD1 (5 bases). Per the germline V gene, CDR1 is DFQATT and CDR2 is SNEGSKA (reference sequence). Between the trimmed V and J ends, which lost 8 bases and 0 bases, there was a span of 11 bases. This CDR3 region has 13 residues. CDR3: CSHRTNSGNTIYF. In DNA, the CDR3 is TGCAGTCACAGGACCAACTCTGGAAACACCATATATTTT.

The V and J genes are TRBV30 and TRBJ2-3; D not resolved. The CDR3 covers 12 residues. From germline, CDR1 is GTSNPN and CDR2 SVGIG (reference sequence). Trimming stripped 2 bases from V and 7 bases from J, with 10 bases between. The CDR3 DNA is TGTGCCTGGAGTCTCAATTTGAATACGCAGTATTTT. Protein sequence: CAWSLNLNTQYF.

The genes are TRBV6-1 and TRBJ1-1; a weak D match, TRBD1 (6 bases). Trimming shortened V by 4 bases and J by 2 bases, and 11 bases separated the two germline ends. CDR3 length: 14 residues. Looked up from germline, CDR1 is MNHNS and CDR2 is SASEGT. The CDR3 DNA is TGTGCCAGCAGTGTGCTAGGGGGAAACACTGAAGCTTTCTTT. Translation gives CASSVLGGNTEAFF.

By sample share, this clonotype is medium-sized. The chain couples TRBV20-1 to TRBJ1-2; TRBD1 is a possible D gene (6 bases). Germline V CDR1 and CDR2: DFQATT, SNEGSKA (reference sequence). V was cut by 5 bases and J by 4 bases, with 8 bases left in between. CDR3 length: 11 residues. The CDR3 is CSALQGYGYTF. As DNA, the CDR3 is TGCAGTGCTTTACAGGGCTATGGCTACACCTTC.

The chain uses TRBV7-6 and TRBJ2-3; no reliable D call. Trimming cost V 5 bases and J 0 bases, with 15 bases left between them. CDR1 is SGHVS and CDR2 is FNYEAQ in the germline V gene. This CDR3 has 16 residues. CDR3 nucleotide sequence: TGTGCCAGCAGCCTACTTAGAGGTGGGAGCACAGATACGCAGTATTTT. This encodes CASSLLRGGSTDTQYF.

This chain uses TRBV7-8 with TRBJ2-7; TRBD2 might be the D (5 bases). This CDR3 has 13 residues. Germline V gene data show CDR1 as SGHVS and CDR2 as FQNEAQ. Trimming stripped 0 bases from V and 2 bases from J, with 5 bases between. The CDR3 spells CASSLARAYEQYF. The CDR3 coding sequence is TGTGCCAGCAGCTTAGCGAGGGCCTACGAGCAGTACTTC. Variable domain in full (rest from reference TRBV7-8 and TRBJ2-7): GAGVSQSPRYKVAKRGQDVALRCDPISGHVSLFWYQQALGQGPEFLTYFQNEAQLDKSGLPSDRFFAERPEGSVSTLKIQRTQQEDSAVYLCASSLARAYEQYFGPGTRLTVT.

This clonotype was counted once. This chain joins TRBV5-1 and TRBJ2-5; D not certain. Germline loops: CDR1 SGHRS, CDR2 YFSETQ. The CDR3 has 13 amino acids. V shed 4 bases and J shed 3 bases, with 10 bases lying between them. The CDR3 DNA follows: TGCGCCAGCAGCAGGTCCGCGGAAGAGACCCAGTACTTC. This sequence encodes CASSRSAEETQYF.

As to this clonotype: Germline is not matched at one junction end, which may reflect a read error. The chain carries TRBV25-1 and TRBJ2-7; possibly TRBD1 for D (6 bases). This CDR3 comprises 12 residues. Germline loops: CDR1 MGHDK, CDR2 SYGVNS. The CDR3 region has the DNA TGTGCCAGCGCACAGGGATCCTGCGAGCAGTACTTC. Translation gives CASAQGSCEQYF.

This clonotype occurred a few times. The chain combines TRBV19 with TRBJ1-2; D unclear. Germline CDR1 LNHDA, CDR2 SQIVND (reference sequence). The CDR3 runs to 13 residues. V was shortened by 7 bases and J by 1 base, with 10 bases between the two germline ends. The CDR3 sequence: CASTEDVNYGYTF. The DNA of the CDR3 is TGTGCCAGTACCGAAGACGTTAACTATGGCTACACCTTC.

The CDR3 loop is CASSYVWQGSTTDTQYF. The CDR3 nucleotides are TGTGCCAGCAGCTATGTTTGGCAGGGAAGTACGACAGATACGCAGTATTTT. The gene calls are TRBV27 and TRBJ2-3, with a possible D match to TRBD1 (5 bases). CDR1 is MNHEY, CDR2 SMNVEV, per germline (reference sequence). The CDR3 extends over 17 amino acids. The ends were cut back, 6 bases at V and 3 bases at J, with 22 bases in the middle.